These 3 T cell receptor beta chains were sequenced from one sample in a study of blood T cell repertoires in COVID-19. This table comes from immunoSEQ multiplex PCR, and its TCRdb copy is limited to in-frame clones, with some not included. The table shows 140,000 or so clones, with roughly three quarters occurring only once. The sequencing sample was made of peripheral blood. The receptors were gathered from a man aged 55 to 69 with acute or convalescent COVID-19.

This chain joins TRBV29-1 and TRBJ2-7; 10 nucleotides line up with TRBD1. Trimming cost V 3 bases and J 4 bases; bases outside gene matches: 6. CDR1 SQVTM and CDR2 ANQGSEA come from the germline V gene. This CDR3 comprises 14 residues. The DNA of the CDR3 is TGCAGCGTTGATGCGACAGGGGGCTATTACGAGCAGTACTTC. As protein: CSVDATGGYYEQYF.

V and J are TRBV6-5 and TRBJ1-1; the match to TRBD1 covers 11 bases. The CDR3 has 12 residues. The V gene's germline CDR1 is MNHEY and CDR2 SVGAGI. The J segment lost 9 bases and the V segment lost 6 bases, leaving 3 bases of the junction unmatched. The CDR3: CASRRTGGQAFF. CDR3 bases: TGTGCCAGCAGACGGACAGGGGGCCAAGCTTTCTTT.

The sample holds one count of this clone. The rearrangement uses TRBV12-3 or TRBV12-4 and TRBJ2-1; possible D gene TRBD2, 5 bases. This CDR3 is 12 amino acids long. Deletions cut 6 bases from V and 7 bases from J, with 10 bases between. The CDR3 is CASSPERNEQFF. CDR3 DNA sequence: TGTGCCAGCAGCCCCGAGCGGAATGAGCAGTTCTTC.